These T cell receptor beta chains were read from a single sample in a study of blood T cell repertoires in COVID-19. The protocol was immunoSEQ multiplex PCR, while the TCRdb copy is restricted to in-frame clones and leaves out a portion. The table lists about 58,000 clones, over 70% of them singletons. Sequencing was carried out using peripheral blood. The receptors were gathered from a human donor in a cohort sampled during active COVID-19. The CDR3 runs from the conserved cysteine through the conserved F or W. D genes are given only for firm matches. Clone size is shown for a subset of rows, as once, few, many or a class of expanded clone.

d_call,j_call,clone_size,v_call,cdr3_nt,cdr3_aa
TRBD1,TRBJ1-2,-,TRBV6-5,TGTGCCAGTCAGGACAGGCTAGGAGGCTACACCTTC,CASQDRLGGYTF
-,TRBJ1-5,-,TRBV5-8,TGTGCCAGCAGCCTGGGCTTGGCAAGCAATCAGCCCCAGCATTTT,CASSLGLASNQPQHF
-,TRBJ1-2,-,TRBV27,TGTGCCAGCAGTTTGACGCGGGGGGCTGGCTACACCTTC,CASSLTRGAGYTF
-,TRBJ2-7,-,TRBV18,TGTGCCAGCTCAGAGACAGCTTACGAGCAGTACTTC,CASSETAYEQYF
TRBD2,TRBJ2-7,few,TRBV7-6,TGTGCCAGCAGCGCACTAGCGGGGACACACTACGAGCAGTACTTC,CASSALAGTHYEQYF
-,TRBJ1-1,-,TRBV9,TGTGCCAGCAGCCCTAGGCCGCCTGCCAACACTGAAGCTTTCTTT,CASSPRPPANTEAFF
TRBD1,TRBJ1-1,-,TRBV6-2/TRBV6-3,TGTGCCAGCAGTCGAGGACAGGCTCAGAACACTGAAGCTTTCTTT,CASSRGQAQNTEAFF
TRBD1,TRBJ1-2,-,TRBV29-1,TGCAGCGCCATCGACAGGGGGCGCTACTATGGCTACACCTTC,CSAIDRGRYYGYTF
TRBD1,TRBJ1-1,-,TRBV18,TGTGCCAGCCAAGAGACAGGGCTGGACACTGAAGCTTTCTTT,CASQETGLDTEAFF
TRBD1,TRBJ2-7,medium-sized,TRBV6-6,TGTGCCAGCAGTTACGAGACAGGGGACCGGTTCTACGAGCAGTACTTC,CASSYETGDRFYEQYF
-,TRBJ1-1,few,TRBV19,TGTGCCACTGGGGAGGGGATGAACACTGAAGCTTTCTTT,CATGEGMNTEAFF
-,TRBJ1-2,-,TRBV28,TGTGCCAGCAGTTTACTTGCCCTAAATGGCTACACCTTC,CASSLLALNGYTF
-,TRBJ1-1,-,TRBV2,TGTGCCAGCAGTGGGGGCAGGGTGAACACTGAAGCTTTCTTT,CASSGGRVNTEAFF
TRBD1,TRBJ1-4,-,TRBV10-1,TGCGCCAGCAGTGAGTCGCTCGGACAGGGGAAACTGTTTTTT,CASSESLGQGKLFF
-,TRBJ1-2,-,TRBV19,TGTGCCAGTAGTATCAGGGGTGTCGACTATGGCTACACCTTC,CASSIRGVDYGYTF
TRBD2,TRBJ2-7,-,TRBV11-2,TGTGCCAGCAGACTAGCGGGATCCTCCTACGAGCAGTACTTC,CASRLAGSSYEQYF
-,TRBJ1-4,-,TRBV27,TGTGCCAGCAGTTTATCGATGGGGGGTAATGAAAAACTGTTTTTT,CASSLSMGGNEKLFF
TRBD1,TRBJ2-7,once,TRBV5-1,TGCGCCAGCTGTCTCCTCGGCCGGGGACAGGGGGTTTACGAGCAGTACTTC,CASCLLGRGQGVYEQYF
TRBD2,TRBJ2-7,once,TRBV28,TGTGCCAGCAGCCCCGGGACTAGCGGGAGAGAAGAGTACGAGCAGTACTTC,CASSPGTSGREEYEQYF
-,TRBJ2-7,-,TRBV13,TGTGCCAGCAGCTTAGACAGGGCATCCTACGAGCAGTACTTC,CASSLDRASYEQYF
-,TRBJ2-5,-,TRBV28,TGTGCCAGCAGTACCGTCCTACTGGAGACCCAGTACTTC,CASSTVLLETQYF
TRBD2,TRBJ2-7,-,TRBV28,TGTGCCAGCAGTTCTGGTACTAGCGGGGATTCAGGGGGTTACTTC,CASSSGTSGDSGGYF
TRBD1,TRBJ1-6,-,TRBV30,TGTGCCTGGAGTGTAGAGGGACAGTATATACCGGATTCACCCCTCCACTTT,CAWSVEGQYIPDSPLHF
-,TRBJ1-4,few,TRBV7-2,TGTGCCAGCAGCTTAAGGGCTAGCGGGACACGGTCTTTT,CASSLRASGTRSF
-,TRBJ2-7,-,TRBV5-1,TGCGCCAGCAGCTTGGTCCCAGGGGTCGAGCAGTACTTC,CASSLVPGVEQYF
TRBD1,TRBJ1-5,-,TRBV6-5,TGTGCCAGCAGACACAGGGGTAGTAGCAATCAGCCCCAGCATTTT,CASRHRGSSNQPQHF
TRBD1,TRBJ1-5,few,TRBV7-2,TGTGCCAGCAGCCCACAGGGGAACCAGCCCCAGCATTTT,CASSPQGNQPQHF
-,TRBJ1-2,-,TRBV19,TGTGCCAGTAGTACCCACAGGGCCGGCTACACCTTC,CASSTHRAGYTF
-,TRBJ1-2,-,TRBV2,TGTGCCAGCAGTGATCCCGGCGACAAAAACTATGGCTACACCTTC,CASSDPGDKNYGYTF
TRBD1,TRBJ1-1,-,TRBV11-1,TGTGCCAGCAGCCTACCCGGGACAGGGTCTGAAGCTTTCTTT,CASSLPGTGSEAFF
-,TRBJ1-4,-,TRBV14,TGTGCCAGCGGAGCCGGAGTCCTAAATGAAAAACTGTTTTTT,CASGAGVLNEKLFF
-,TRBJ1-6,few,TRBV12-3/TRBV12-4,TGTGCCAGCAGTTTCATGAATTCACCCCTCCACTTT,CASSFMNSPLHF
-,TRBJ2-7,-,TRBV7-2,TGTGCCAGCAGCTTAGGGGGGCTTACCTACGAGCAGTACTTC,CASSLGGLTYEQYF